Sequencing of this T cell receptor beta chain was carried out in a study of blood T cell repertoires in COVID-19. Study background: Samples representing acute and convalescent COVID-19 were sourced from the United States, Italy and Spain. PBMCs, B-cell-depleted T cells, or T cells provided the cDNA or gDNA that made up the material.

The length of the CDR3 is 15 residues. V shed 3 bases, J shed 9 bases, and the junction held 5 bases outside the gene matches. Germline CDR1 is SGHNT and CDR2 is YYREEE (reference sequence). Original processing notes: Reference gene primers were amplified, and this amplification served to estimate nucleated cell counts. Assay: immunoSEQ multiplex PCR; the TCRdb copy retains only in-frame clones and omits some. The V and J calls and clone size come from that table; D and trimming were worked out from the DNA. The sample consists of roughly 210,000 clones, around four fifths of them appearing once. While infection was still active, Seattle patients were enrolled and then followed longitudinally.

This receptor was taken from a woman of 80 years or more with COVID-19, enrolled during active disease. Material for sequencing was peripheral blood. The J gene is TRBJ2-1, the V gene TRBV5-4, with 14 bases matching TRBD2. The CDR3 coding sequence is TGTGCCAGCAGCTCACCGGGACTAGCGGGGGTTGAGCAGTTCTTC. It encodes CASSSPGLAGVEQFF.